These 10 T cell receptor beta chains share one sample of origin, sequenced in a study of blood T cell repertoires in COVID-19. The protocol was immunoSEQ multiplex PCR, while the TCRdb copy is restricted to in-frame clones and leaves out a portion. This sample carries 260,000 or so clones, 88% of them seen once, and the ten largest clones take about 9.8%. Source material: peripheral blood. The receptor set was obtained from a man younger than 35 with active or convalescent COVID-19.

This clone was seen a few times. The sample carries other DNA sequences with the same CDR3. The CDR3 sequence: CASSLLQGNEKLFF. In DNA form, the CDR3 reads TGTGCCAGCAGCTTACTTCAGGGCAATGAAAAACTGTTTTTT. This chain uses TRBV7-9 with TRBJ1-4; D might be TRBD1 (5 bases). CDR3 size: 14 residues. The V gene's germline CDR1 is SEHNR and CDR2 FQNEAQ (reference sequence). V was trimmed by 2 bases and J by 5 bases, leaving 9 bases between them.

The CDR3 region has the DNA TGCGCCAGCAGCATTGGGACAGCGTCCCGGAACACTGAAGCTTTCTTT. This codes for CASSIGTASRNTEAFF. The chain has TRBV5-1 and TRBJ1-1, with 7 nucleotides matching TRBD1. V lost 4 bases to trimming and J lost 1 base; unmatched junction nucleotides: 10. The CDR3 loop spans 16 amino acids. The V gene's germline CDR1 is SGHRS and CDR2 YFSETQ.

CDR3 in amino acids: CASRRGPSTDTQYF. The CDR3 nucleotides are TGTGCCAGCCGCAGGGGGCCGAGCACAGATACGCAGTATTTT. The genes are TRBV19 and TRBJ2-3, with TRBD1 matching 8 bases. The CDR3 runs to 14 residues. The germline gives CDR1 LNHDA, CDR2 SQIVND (reference sequence). V dropped 9 bases and J dropped 0; count of bases not matched to a gene: 5.

The V gene is TRBV4-3, the J gene TRBJ1-1; 8 bases fit TRBD1. CDR3 size: 16 residues. V lost 0 bases to trimming and J lost 6 bases; unmatched junction nucleotides: 9. The germline V gene has CDR1 LGHNA and CDR2 YSLEER. The CDR3 here is CASSQDPPGGLAEAFF. As DNA, the CDR3 is TGCGCCAGCAGCCAAGATCCTCCAGGGGGCTTGGCTGAAGCTTTCTTT.

There are a few counts of this clone. The chain links TRBV18 to TRBJ1-5, with 8 bases aligning to TRBD1. The CDR3 loop spans 14 amino acids. Germline CDR1 KGHSH, CDR2 LQKENI. Trimming at V came to 3 bases and at J to 5 bases, leaving 3 bases not matched to a gene. This CDR3 reads CASSPGQGHQPQHF. The CDR3 DNA sequence: TGTGCCAGCTCACCCGGACAGGGTCATCAGCCCCAGCATTTT.

This clone has only a few counts. V is TRBV19 and J is TRBJ1-1, with a tentative D call TRBD1 (5 bases). The V gene's germline CDR1 is LNHDA and CDR2 SQIVND (reference sequence). The ends were cut back, 0 bases at V and 7 bases at J, with 15 bases in the middle. The CDR3 runs to 15 residues. The CDR3 loop reads CASSIDSGRHNEAFF. The DNA of the CDR3 is TGTGCCAGTAGTATAGATTCAGGGCGACACAATGAAGCTTTCTTT.

Only a few counts were recorded for this clone. The chain links TRBV2 to TRBJ2-2; D is uncertain. Germline assignment: CDR1 SNHLY and CDR2 FYNNEI. Deletions cut 6 bases from V and 1 base from J, with 6 bases between. The length of the CDR3 is 13 residues. In nucleotides, the CDR3 is TGTGCCAGCAGCCCGGGGAACACCGGGGAGCTGTTTTTT. Protein: CASSPGNTGELFF.

This rearrangement joins TRBV5-8 to TRBJ1-5; 11 nucleotides align to TRBD1. The CDR3 has 17 amino acids. CDR1 and CDR2 (germline): SGHTS, YDEGEE. V shed 4 bases and J 2 bases; nucleotides not matched to a gene: 8. The CDR3 DNA reads as TGTGCCAGCAGCCCGGACAGGGGGCGAGGTGGCAATCAGCCCCAGCATTTT. Translation gives CASSPDRGRGGNQPQHF. Complete variable domain (other parts from reference TRBV5-8 and TRBJ1-5): EAGVTQSPTHLIKTRGQQATLRCSPISGHTSVYWYQQALGLGLQFLLWYDEGEERNRGNFPPRFSGRQFPNYSSELNVNALELEDSALYLCASSPDRGRGGNQPQHFGDGTRLSIL.

The chain carries TRBV10-3 and TRBJ2-7; D perhaps matches TRBD1 (6 bases). This CDR3 is built from 12 residues. V shed 8 bases and J shed 2 bases, with 10 bases lying between them. From germline, CDR1 is ENHRY and CDR2 SYGVKD. The CDR3 here is CAISRGPYEQYF. The CDR3 DNA is TGTGCCATCTCCAGGGGACCCTACGAGCAGTACTTC.

The chain couples TRBV15 to TRBJ1-5, with a tentative D call TRBD1 (6 bases). Germline CDR1 reads LNHNV; CDR2 reads YYDKDF (reference sequence). The CDR3 extends over 16 amino acids. V shed 5 bases and J shed 0 bases, with 14 bases lying between them. The CDR3: CATSPRTAYSNQPQHF. CDR3 in DNA: TGTGCCACCAGCCCCCGGACAGCTTATAGCAATCAGCCCCAGCATTTT.